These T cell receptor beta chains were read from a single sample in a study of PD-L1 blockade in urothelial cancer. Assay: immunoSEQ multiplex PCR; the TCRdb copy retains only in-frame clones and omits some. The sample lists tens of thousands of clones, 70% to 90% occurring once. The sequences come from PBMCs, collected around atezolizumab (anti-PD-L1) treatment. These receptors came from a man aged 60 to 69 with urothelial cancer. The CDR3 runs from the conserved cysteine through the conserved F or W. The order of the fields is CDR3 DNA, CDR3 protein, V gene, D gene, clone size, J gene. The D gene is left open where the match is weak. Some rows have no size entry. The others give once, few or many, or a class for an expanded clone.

cdr3_nt: TGTGCCAGCAGTGTTGGTACAGAGGGATCACCCCTCCACTTT
cdr3_aa: CASSVGTEGSPLHF
v_call: TRBV2
d_call: NA
clone_size: NA
j_call: TRBJ1-6

cdr3_nt: TGTGCCAGCACCCCAGACAGGGACCCCCTGAATGAGCAGTTCTTC
cdr3_aa: CASTPDRDPLNEQFF
v_call: TRBV7-2
d_call: TRBD1
clone_size: NA
j_call: TRBJ2-1

cdr3_nt: TGTGCCAGCAGTACACCGGGACTCGAGCCCGTACTAAAGGGCTACACCTTC
cdr3_aa: CASSTPGLEPVLKGYTF
v_call: TRBV27
d_call: NA
clone_size: NA
j_call: TRBJ1-2

cdr3_nt: TGTGCCAGCAGCCTGATGGACAGAAATCAGCCCCAGCATTTT
cdr3_aa: CASSLMDRNQPQHF
v_call: TRBV7-2
d_call: NA
clone_size: NA
j_call: TRBJ1-5

cdr3_nt: TGTGCCAGCAGCCCGGGGAGCCAGGTGTTTAATGAAAAACTGTTTTTT
cdr3_aa: CASSPGSQVFNEKLFF
v_call: TRBV11-2
d_call: NA
clone_size: NA
j_call: TRBJ1-4

cdr3_nt: TGCAGCGTTGAAGTGACAGGGGACGAGCAGTACTTC
cdr3_aa: CSVEVTGDEQYF
v_call: TRBV29-1
d_call: TRBD1
clone_size: NA
j_call: TRBJ2-7

cdr3_nt: TGTGCCACGTTAGGGCTAAGCGGTTCAACCAATGAAAAACTGTTTTTT
cdr3_aa: CATLGLSGSTNEKLFF
v_call: TRBV6-6
d_call: NA
clone_size: NA
j_call: TRBJ1-4

cdr3_nt: TGTGCCAGCAGTTTGAGGACAGGTAGCAATCAGCCCCAGCATTTT
cdr3_aa: CASSLRTGSNQPQHF
v_call: TRBV27
d_call: TRBD1
clone_size: NA
j_call: TRBJ1-5

cdr3_nt: TGTGCCAGCAGTTACTCGAGTGGCTACACCTTC
cdr3_aa: CASSYSSGYTF
v_call: TRBV6-6
d_call: NA
clone_size: few
j_call: TRBJ1-2

cdr3_nt: TGTGCCAGCAGCCAAGATTGGACGGCTTCAAGGGGGCAGTTCTTC
cdr3_aa: CASSQDWTASRGQFF
v_call: TRBV14
d_call: NA
clone_size: once
j_call: TRBJ2-1

cdr3_nt: TGCAGCGTTTACGGACAGAGGAACACTGAAGCTTTCTTT
cdr3_aa: CSVYGQRNTEAFF
v_call: TRBV29-1
d_call: NA
clone_size: NA
j_call: TRBJ1-1

cdr3_nt: TGTGCCAGCAGTTTTCCCCCAGGAAACACCGGGGAGCTGTTTTTT
cdr3_aa: CASSFPPGNTGELFF
v_call: TRBV28
d_call: NA
clone_size: NA
j_call: TRBJ2-2

cdr3_nt: TGTGCCAGCAGCTTGTCAGGGGCGAACACTGAAGCTTTCTTT
cdr3_aa: CASSLSGANTEAFF
v_call: TRBV7-2
d_call: NA
clone_size: NA
j_call: TRBJ1-1

cdr3_nt: TGCGCCAGCAGCTTGCTTAGTCAAGGGGGCGCAGATACGCAGTATTTT
cdr3_aa: CASSLLSQGGADTQYF
v_call: TRBV5-1
d_call: TRBD1
clone_size: once
j_call: TRBJ2-3

cdr3_nt: TGTGCCAGCATAACCGGGACAGTGAACACTGAAGCTTTCTTT
cdr3_aa: CASITGTVNTEAFF
v_call: TRBV6-1
d_call: TRBD1
clone_size: NA
j_call: TRBJ1-1

cdr3_nt: TGCGCCAGCAGCTTGGATGGAGGGAGCACTGAAGCTTTCTTT
cdr3_aa: CASSLDGGSTEAFF
v_call: TRBV5-1
d_call: NA
clone_size: NA
j_call: TRBJ1-1

cdr3_nt: TGTGCCTGGAGTGGACAGGATAATGAAAAACTGTTTTTT
cdr3_aa: CAWSGQDNEKLFF
v_call: TRBV30
d_call: NA
clone_size: NA
j_call: TRBJ1-4

cdr3_nt: TGTGCCAGCTCACGACAGGACGAAAAACTGTTTTTT
cdr3_aa: CASSRQDEKLFF
v_call: TRBV18
d_call: NA
clone_size: NA
j_call: TRBJ1-4

cdr3_nt: TGTGCCAGCAGAAAAGCGGCAGGGGAAGAGACCCAGTACTTC
cdr3_aa: CASRKAAGEETQYF
v_call: TRBV11-2
d_call: NA
clone_size: NA
j_call: TRBJ2-5

cdr3_nt: TGTGCCAGCAGTGAGCACCAGCTAGCGGGGTTAGGGGAGCTGTTTTTT
cdr3_aa: CASSEHQLAGLGELFF
v_call: TRBV6-1
d_call: TRBD2
clone_size: few
j_call: TRBJ2-2

cdr3_nt: TGCGCCAGCAGCCACGGGCGGGGGGATACGCAGTATTTT
cdr3_aa: CASSHGRGDTQYF
v_call: TRBV4-3
d_call: TRBD2
clone_size: once
j_call: TRBJ2-3

cdr3_nt: TGTGCCAGCTCCCTGGGACAGGGGTACTATGGCTACACCTTC
cdr3_aa: CASSLGQGYYGYTF
v_call: TRBV18
d_call: TRBD1
clone_size: once
j_call: TRBJ1-2

cdr3_nt: TGTGCCAGCAGCACGACAGGGGGCCGTGGCTACACCTTC
cdr3_aa: CASSTTGGRGYTF
v_call: TRBV27
d_call: TRBD1
clone_size: NA
j_call: TRBJ1-2

cdr3_nt: TGTGCCAGCAGTAGATTGAGCTCTGGAAACACCATATATTTT
cdr3_aa: CASSRLSSGNTIYF
v_call: TRBV11-2
d_call: NA
clone_size: NA
j_call: TRBJ1-3

cdr3_nt: TGCGCCAGCAGCTGGACTAGCGGGGGTGTCGGCAACGAGCAGTACTTC
cdr3_aa: CASSWTSGGVGNEQYF
v_call: TRBV5-1
d_call: TRBD2
clone_size: NA
j_call: TRBJ2-7

cdr3_nt: TGTGCCAGCAGCTTGGGGGGACAGGGGAACTATGGCTACACCTTC
cdr3_aa: CASSLGGQGNYGYTF
v_call: TRBV5-4
d_call: TRBD1
clone_size: NA
j_call: TRBJ1-2

cdr3_nt: TGTGCCAGCAGTGACCCGAGGGAAGCTTTCTTT
cdr3_aa: CASSDPREAFF
v_call: TRBV25-1
d_call: NA
clone_size: few
j_call: TRBJ1-1

cdr3_nt: TGTGCCAGCAGCAACGCCCCACGGCAGGGGCACCTTAATAGCAATCAGCCCCAGCATTTT
cdr3_aa: CASSNAPRQGHLNSNQPQHF
v_call: TRBV7-8
d_call: NA
clone_size: NA
j_call: TRBJ1-5

cdr3_nt: TGTGCCAGCAGTGAATATGGCAGGGGCTATGGCTACACCTTC
cdr3_aa: CASSEYGRGYGYTF
v_call: TRBV6-1
d_call: NA
clone_size: NA
j_call: TRBJ1-2

cdr3_nt: TGTGCCAGCAGGGCATCGGGGGGCACTGGTTCACCCCTCCACTTT
cdr3_aa: CASRASGGTGSPLHF
v_call: TRBV28
d_call: NA
clone_size: NA
j_call: TRBJ1-6

cdr3_nt: TGTGCCAGCAGCTCCACAGGGGCTAACACTGAAGCTTTCTTT
cdr3_aa: CASSSTGANTEAFF
v_call: TRBV11-3
d_call: TRBD1
clone_size: NA
j_call: TRBJ1-1

cdr3_nt: TGTGCCAGCAGCTTGGGAACAGGGGTGGCCTATGGCTACACCTTC
cdr3_aa: CASSLGTGVAYGYTF
v_call: TRBV5-6
d_call: TRBD1
clone_size: NA
j_call: TRBJ1-2

cdr3_nt: TGTGCCAGCAGCTTAATACAAGAAGCTTTCTTT
cdr3_aa: CASSLIQEAFF
v_call: TRBV5-8
d_call: NA
clone_size: NA
j_call: TRBJ1-1

cdr3_nt: TGTGCCAGTAGAAAGGGACTAGCGCTCTCCTACGAGCAGTACTTC
cdr3_aa: CASRKGLALSYEQYF
v_call: TRBV19
d_call: TRBD2
clone_size: NA
j_call: TRBJ2-7

cdr3_nt: TGCGCCAGCAGCCGAGGACAGGGGGCTGCATCACCCCTCCACTTT
cdr3_aa: CASSRGQGAASPLHF
v_call: TRBV4-3
d_call: TRBD1
clone_size: NA
j_call: TRBJ1-6

cdr3_nt: TGTGCCAGCAGCCTCCATCAGGGCTCTAGCTATGGCTACACCTTC
cdr3_aa: CASSLHQGSSYGYTF
v_call: TRBV7-2
d_call: NA
clone_size: NA
j_call: TRBJ1-2

cdr3_nt: TGTGCCAGCAGTGAATCCTCAGGGGCGCTTCCCTACGAGCAGTACTTC
cdr3_aa: CASSESSGALPYEQYF
v_call: TRBV25-1
d_call: NA
clone_size: NA
j_call: TRBJ2-7

cdr3_nt: TGTGCCAGTAGTATGGGCCACGGCTACAATCAGCCCCAGCATTTT
cdr3_aa: CASSMGHGYNQPQHF
v_call: TRBV19
d_call: NA
clone_size: NA
j_call: TRBJ1-5

cdr3_nt: TGTGCCAGTAGTCTCCGCACAGATACGCAGTATTTT
cdr3_aa: CASSLRTDTQYF
v_call: TRBV19
d_call: NA
clone_size: NA
j_call: TRBJ2-3

cdr3_nt: TGTGCCAGCACCCCGGGGGACAGGGGTTACACTGAAGCTTTCTTT
cdr3_aa: CASTPGDRGYTEAFF
v_call: TRBV28
d_call: TRBD1
clone_size: NA
j_call: TRBJ1-1

cdr3_nt: TGTGCCAGCACATGGACAGGGCCTAGCACAGATACGCAGTATTTT
cdr3_aa: CASTWTGPSTDTQYF
v_call: TRBV11-2
d_call: TRBD1
clone_size: NA
j_call: TRBJ2-3

cdr3_nt: TGTGCCTGGAGTGCGGACAGGGGGAACTATGGCTACACCTTC
cdr3_aa: CAWSADRGNYGYTF
v_call: TRBV30
d_call: TRBD1
clone_size: NA
j_call: TRBJ1-2

cdr3_nt: TGTGCCAGCAGCTTAGTGGGCAACCAATACAATGAGCAGTTCTTC
cdr3_aa: CASSLVGNQYNEQFF
v_call: TRBV7-3
d_call: NA
clone_size: NA
j_call: TRBJ2-1

cdr3_nt: TGTGCCAGCAGTGAGGACAGGGGTTTGAACCCCCAGCATTTT
cdr3_aa: CASSEDRGLNPQHF
v_call: TRBV6-1
d_call: TRBD1
clone_size: NA
j_call: TRBJ1-5

cdr3_nt: TGTGCCAGCAGGACGGACACAGACGAGACCCAGTACTTC
cdr3_aa: CASRTDTDETQYF
v_call: TRBV2
d_call: NA
clone_size: NA
j_call: TRBJ2-5

cdr3_nt: TGCAGTGCGTACAGGGACGAGCAGTACTTC
cdr3_aa: CSAYRDEQYF
v_call: TRBV20-1
d_call: NA
clone_size: NA
j_call: TRBJ2-7

cdr3_nt: TGTGCCAGCAGCTCCTTCGGCGGGGGAGCAGAGACCCAGTACTTC
cdr3_aa: CASSSFGGGAETQYF
v_call: TRBV11-2
d_call: TRBD2
clone_size: NA
j_call: TRBJ2-5

cdr3_nt: TGTGCCAGTAGCTTCAGGGGGAATGAGCAGTTCTTC
cdr3_aa: CASSFRGNEQFF
v_call: TRBV19
d_call: TRBD1
clone_size: NA
j_call: TRBJ2-1

cdr3_nt: TGCGCCAGCAGCTTGCGAAGGGGCCAATACAATGAGCAGTTCTTC
cdr3_aa: CASSLRRGQYNEQFF
v_call: TRBV5-1
d_call: NA
clone_size: NA
j_call: TRBJ2-1

cdr3_nt: TGTGCCAGCAGACCCACCCCGACAGGGGTTTCACCCCTCCACTTT
cdr3_aa: CASRPTPTGVSPLHF
v_call: TRBV2
d_call: TRBD1
clone_size: NA
j_call: TRBJ1-6

cdr3_nt: TGCGCCAGCAGTGAACAGGGAGAGTCAGATACGCAGTATTTT
cdr3_aa: CASSEQGESDTQYF
v_call: TRBV10-1
d_call: NA
clone_size: NA
j_call: TRBJ2-3

cdr3_nt: TGCGCCAGCAGCCGTGGAGGGTACCAAGAGACCCAGTACTTC
cdr3_aa: CASSRGGYQETQYF
v_call: TRBV5-1
d_call: NA
clone_size: NA
j_call: TRBJ2-5

cdr3_nt: TGTGCCAGCAGTGGCGAAGGGGTTTTGGCCAAAAACATTCAGTACTTC
cdr3_aa: CASSGEGVLAKNIQYF
v_call: TRBV25-1
d_call: NA
clone_size: NA
j_call: TRBJ2-4

cdr3_nt: TGTGCTAGCAGCTCGAAGCCGGGCACTGAAGCTTTCTTT
cdr3_aa: CASSSKPGTEAFF
v_call: TRBV7-7
d_call: NA
clone_size: once
j_call: TRBJ1-1

cdr3_nt: TGCAGTGTAGAGGCCGGGGATACGCAGTATTTT
cdr3_aa: CSVEAGDTQYF
v_call: TRBV20-1
d_call: NA
clone_size: NA
j_call: TRBJ2-3